Shown below are 30 T cell receptor beta chains from a single sample sequenced in a study of cytomegalovirus exposure and HLA in healthy donors. The PCR made use of 60 Vbeta and 13 Jbeta primers. Assay: immunoSEQ multiplex PCR; the TCRdb copy retains only in-frame clones and omits some. The data hold about 160,000 clones, with about 80% observed a single time. The sequenced sample consisted of PBMCs. The receptors were sampled from a female donor in good health and CMV-seronegative.

The chain's CDR3 is CASSEDYSNQPQHF. CDR3 in DNA: TGTGCCAGCAGTGAAGACTATAGCAATCAGCCCCAGCATTTT. This rearrangement joins TRBV6-1 to TRBJ1-5, with D uncertain. This CDR3 is built from 14 residues. Germline V gene data show CDR1 as MNHNS and CDR2 as SASEGT. Trimming removed 1 base at V and 0 bases at J, with 4 bases between.

This clone was detected only a few times. J is TRBJ1-6 and V is TRBV27; D ambiguous. CDR3 length: 12 amino acids. Germline CDR1 reads MNHEY; CDR2 reads SMNVEV (reference sequence). Trimming pared 6 bases from V and 7 bases from J, leaving 7 bases between. Here the CDR3 reads CASRDFNSPLHF. CDR3 coding DNA: TGTGCCAGCAGGGACTTCAATTCACCCCTCCACTTT.

CDR3 nucleotides: TGTGCCAGCAGCCGGACAGGGCCTCAGCGGGAGCAGTTCTTC. Amino acid sequence: CASSRTGPQREQFF. This chain joins TRBV7-2 and TRBJ2-1; 8 bases align to TRBD1. Germline CDR1 and CDR2: SGHTA and FQGNSA. V gave up 5 bases and J gave up 10 bases; unmatched junction bases: 10. The CDR3 spans 14 residues.

The chain is built from TRBV5-1 and TRBJ1-5; 9 nucleotides agree with TRBD1. CDR1 SGHRS and CDR2 YFSETQ come from the germline V gene. The CDR3 totals 14 residues. V shed 0 bases and J 5 bases; nucleotides not matched to a gene: 0. The CDR3 bases are TGCGCCAGCAGCTTGGGGACAGGGGATCAGCCCCAGCATTTT. Translating gives CASSLGTGDQPQHF.

Only a few counts were recorded for this clone. The V gene is TRBV29-1, the J gene TRBJ2-7; D might be TRBD2 (6 bases). Germline loops: CDR1 SQVTM, CDR2 ANQGSEA. V lost 7 bases, J lost 7 bases, and 17 bases lay in between. There are 12 residues in the CDR3. CDR3 nucleotide sequence: TGCAGCGGACACGGCCCGGGGAGGGAGCAGTACTTC. Translated: CSGHGPGREQYF.

The chain's CDR3 is CASSFATERTEAFF. The CDR3 DNA reads as TGTGCCAGCAGCTTCGCCACGGAGAGGACTGAAGCTTTCTTT. The genes are TRBV5-5 and TRBJ1-1, with D unresolved. CDR1 is SGHKS, CDR2 YYEKEE, per germline (reference sequence). Trimming stripped 2 bases from V and 5 bases from J, with 13 bases between. This CDR3 is built from 14 residues.

The V call is TRBV2, the J call TRBJ2-1, with a weak D call TRBD2 (6 bases). V lost 7 bases to trimming and J lost 5 bases, with 12 bases between them. In germline, CDR1 is SNHLY, CDR2 FYNNEI. The CDR3 extends over 13 amino acids. This chain's CDR3 is CASMVKRDNEQFF. Written as DNA, the CDR3 is TGTGCCAGCATGGTCAAGCGGGACAATGAGCAGTTCTTC.

This chain joins TRBV6-5 and TRBJ1-1; D gene unclear. V lost 8 bases and J 6 bases, leaving 10 bases between the germline ends. The CDR3 loop spans 11 amino acids. CDR1 is MNHEY and CDR2 is SVGAGI in the germline V gene. DNA of the CDR3: TGTGCCAGCGGGCGGGAGCCTGAAGCTTTCTTT. Its protein product is CASGREPEAFF.

The chain joins TRBV6-5 to TRBJ2-3; 9 bases fit TRBD2. With V trimmed by 3 bases and J by 5 bases, 6 bases remained unmatched. The CDR3 length is 15 residues. Germline assignment: CDR1 MNHEY and CDR2 SVGAGI. Here the CDR3 DNA reads TGTGCCAGCAGTTATCTGGCGGGGGGGCAAGATACGCAGTATTTT. Translation: CASSYLAGGQDTQYF.

The chain carries TRBV6-1 and TRBJ1-4; 8 bases match TRBD1. V shed 6 bases and J 4 bases; nucleotides not matched to a gene: 7. CDR1 is MNHNS and CDR2 is SASEGT in the germline V gene. This CDR3 spans 15 amino acids. The CDR3 coding sequence is TGTGCCAGCAGGGGGGGACAGGAGGTTAATGAAAAACTGTTTTTT. Translated: CASRGGQEVNEKLFF.

The chain uses TRBV30 and TRBJ2-6; D gene ambiguous. Trimming shortened V by 5 bases and J by 0 bases, and 5 bases separated the two germline ends. Germline CDR1 and CDR2: GTSNPN and SVGIG (reference sequence). This CDR3 spans 13 amino acids. CDR3 DNA: TGTGCCTGGGGCCACTCTGGGGCCAACGTCCTGACTTTC. Translated, it gives CAWGHSGANVLTF.

The chain has TRBV30 and TRBJ2-5; TRBD2 is a possible D gene (6 bases). Trimming took 5 bases from V and 5 from J, leaving 27 bases between them. The CDR3 consists of 17 residues. From germline, CDR1 is GTSNPN and CDR2 SVGIG (reference sequence). The CDR3 sequence: CAWSPLSGGRSRETQYF. Here the CDR3 DNA reads TGTGCCTGGTCACCCTTGTCCGGGGGACGCTCGCGGGAGACCCAGTACTTC. The complete variable domain, with remaining parts taken from reference TRBV30 and TRBJ2-5, reads SQTIHQWPATLVQPVGSPLSLECTVEGTSNPNLYWYRQAAGRGLQLLFYSVGIGQISSEVPQNLSASRPQDRQFILSSKKLLLSDSGFYLCAWSPLSGGRSRETQYFGPGTRLLVL.

The gene calls are TRBV29-1 and TRBJ2-1; D is unresolved. V was cut by 2 bases and J by 2 bases, with 16 bases left in between. Per germline, CDR1 SQVTM and CDR2 ANQGSEA. This CDR3 comprises 16 residues. CDR3 region: CSVEWARRLPYNEQFF. The CDR3 nucleotides are TGCAGCGTTGAATGGGCTCGACGGCTCCCCTACAATGAGCAGTTCTTC.

In its sample, this clone was seen once. The V call is TRBV2, the J call TRBJ1-5, with 7 nucleotides matching TRBD1. CDR3 length equals 18 residues. The V gene end was trimmed by 3 bases and the J gene end by 0 bases; junction bases not matched to a gene: 11. Per germline, CDR1 SNHLY and CDR2 FYNNEI. The CDR3 DNA reads as TGTGCCAGCAGTGAGTTGACAGGGAGGAGGGGTAGCAATCAGCCCCAGCATTTT. Amino acid sequence: CASSELTGRRGSNQPQHF.

This clone has just a few counts. CDR3 coding DNA: TGCGCCAGCAGCCAATGGACAGGGGTATCCTACGAGCAGTACTTC. Its translation is CASSQWTGVSYEQYF. J is TRBJ2-7 and V is TRBV5-1; 9 nucleotides align to TRBD1. The CDR3 runs 15 residues. Trimming took 4 bases from V and 1 from J; bases not matched to a gene: 6. Germline V lookup: CDR1 SGHRS, CDR2 YFSETQ.

This clone was observed a single time. This sequence joins TRBV18 and TRBJ2-7; 9 nucleotides agree with TRBD1. V was pared by 2 bases and J by 4 bases, with 6 bases of the junction left unmatched. Germline V lookup: CDR1 KGHSH, CDR2 LQKENI. The CDR3 is made up of 15 amino acids. CDR3 nucleotide sequence: TGTGCCAGCTCACCAAGTCCACAGGGGGCGTACGAGCAGTACTTC. It specifies CASSPSPQGAYEQYF.

The J gene is TRBJ2-4, the V gene TRBV7-7, with D unresolved. V was cut by 3 bases and J by 7 bases, with 13 bases left in between. This CDR3 spans 14 amino acids. From germline, CDR1 is SSHAT and CDR2 FNYEAQ (reference sequence). The CDR3 DNA follows: TGTGCCAGCAGCTTTAACAGTTTTAGTAACATTCAGTACTTC. Translating gives CASSFNSFSNIQYF.

The chain has TRBV11-1 and TRBJ2-7, with D possibly being TRBD1 (6 bases). Per the germline V gene, CDR1 is SGHAT and CDR2 is FQDESV (reference sequence). Trimming shortened V by 5 bases and J by 2 bases, and 13 bases separated the two germline ends. The CDR3 totals 14 residues. The CDR3 loop reads CASSIPGETYEQYF. The CDR3 DNA follows: TGTGCCAGCAGCATACCAGGGGAAACCTACGAGCAGTACTTC.

J is TRBJ1-2 and V is TRBV5-1; maybe TRBD1 (6 bases). With 4 bases removed from V and 4 bases from J, the gap between germline ends came to 11 bases. The germline V gene encodes CDR1 SGHRS and CDR2 YFSETQ. This CDR3 region has 13 residues. The CDR3 loop reads CASSDPDSYGYTF. DNA of the CDR3: TGCGCCAGCAGCGACCCGGACAGCTATGGCTACACCTTC.

This clone was seen a single time. The genes are TRBV5-1 and TRBJ2-7; 8 bases align to TRBD1. This CDR3 region has 15 residues. V shed 0 bases and J 7 bases; nucleotides not matched to a gene: 9. Germline loops: CDR1 SGHRS, CDR2 YFSETQ. The CDR3 protein is CASSLGQGKGLEQYF. The CDR3, as DNA: TGCGCCAGCAGCTTGGGACAGGGGAAGGGTTTGGAGCAGTACTTC.

With respect to this clone: The conserved phenylalanine or tryptophan normally closing the CDR3 is absent here, so this likely arose from a read error. The chain has TRBV6-1 and TRBJ1-2, with D hard to call. With 0 bases removed from V and 2 bases from J, the gap between germline ends came to 7 bases. CDR3 size: 14 residues. Germline V CDR1 and CDR2: MNHNS, SASEGT. CDR3 loop: CASSEAPGNYGYTL. The CDR3 DNA reads as TGTGCCAGCAGTGAAGCGCCTGGCAACTATGGCTACACCCTC.

The rearrangement uses TRBV5-6 and TRBJ2-7; 10 nucleotides line up with TRBD2. The germline CDR1 and CDR2 sequences are SGHDT and YYEEEE. J gave up 7 bases and V 4 bases, and 5 bases lay outside the gene matches. The CDR3 spans 13 residues. CDR3 sequence: CASSVGLAREQYF. In DNA, the CDR3 is TGTGCCAGCAGCGTGGGACTAGCGCGGGAGCAGTACTTC.

This chain joins TRBV30 and TRBJ1-1; D gene ambiguous. Trimming pared 3 bases from V and 2 bases from J, leaving 10 bases between. From germline, CDR1 is GTSNPN and CDR2 SVGIG (reference sequence). The CDR3 is made up of 13 amino acids. The CDR3 nucleotides are TGTGCCTGGAGCGCGGGTTATAACACTGAAGCTTTCTTT. Protein sequence: CAWSAGYNTEAFF.

In DNA, the CDR3 is TGTGCCTGGAGTGCAGGGGGGCTGGGCAATCAGCCCCAGCATTTT. Translation: CAWSAGGLGNQPQHF. The V gene is TRBV30, the J gene TRBJ1-5; 7 nucleotides line up with TRBD1. The CDR3 contains 15 residues. Trimming removed 1 base from V and 2 bases from J; junction bases left unmatched: 5. In germline, CDR1 is GTSNPN, CDR2 SVGIG (reference sequence).

The chain combines TRBV7-9 with TRBJ2-1; the D gene is possibly TRBD1 (5 bases). Germline loops: CDR1 SEHNR, CDR2 FQNEAQ (reference sequence). The CDR3 has 15 residues. V was shortened by 1 base and J by 9 bases, with 16 bases between the two germline ends. The CDR3 here is CASSLVGMAQGEQFF. The CDR3 DNA reads TGTGCCAGCAGCTTAGTCGGAATGGCCCAGGGTGAGCAGTTCTTC.

In nucleotides, the CDR3 is TGTGCCAGCAGCGTAGTTCCTAGCGGGAGAACAGATACGCAGTATTTT. Amino acids: CASSVVPSGRTDTQYF. V and J are TRBV9 and TRBJ2-3; 10 bases match TRBD2. The CDR3 extends over 16 amino acids. V dropped 0 bases and J dropped 3; count of bases not matched to a gene: 4. The germline V gene encodes CDR1 SGDLS and CDR2 YYNGEE. The full variable domain, rest sourced from reference TRBV9 and TRBJ2-3, is DSGVTQTPKHLITATGQRVTLRCSPRSGDLSVYWYQQSLDQGLQFLIQYYNGEERAKGNILERFSAQQFPDLHSELNLSSLELGDSALYFCASSVVPSGRTDTQYFGPGTRLTVL.

This clone was counted a few times. The V and J genes are TRBV7-9 and TRBJ2-3; possibly TRBD2 for D (6 bases). The ends were cut back, 5 bases at V and 6 bases at J, with 15 bases in the middle. Germline CDR1 is SEHNR and CDR2 is FQNEAQ (reference sequence). The CDR3 loop spans 14 amino acids. The CDR3 here is CASSPRDSGDTQYF. Here the CDR3 DNA reads TGTGCCAGCAGCCCAAGGGACTCTGGGGATACGCAGTATTTT.

The chain has TRBV23-1 and TRBJ2-1, with 8 positions matching TRBD2. TRBV23-1 is an ORF, and what it does is uncertain. The V and J ends lost 4 bases and 7 bases, in that order; junction bases with no gene match: 12. The CDR3 has 16 amino acids. For the CDR3, the DNA is TGCGCCAGCAGTCCTGCGACTAGCGAGAGTATTAATGAGCAGTTCTTC. Amino acid sequence: CASSPATSESINEQFF.

The chain is built from TRBV13 and TRBJ2-1; D unclear. V dropped 8 bases and J dropped 4 bases, with 18 bases sitting between them. CDR3 length: 15 amino acids. Germline lookup yields CDR1 PRHDT and CDR2 FYEKMQ (reference sequence). CDR3 in DNA: TGTGCCAGCCCGCCCCCGACATCCATTTACAATGAGCAGTTCTTC. It is translated as CASPPPTSIYNEQFF.

The chain combines TRBV25-1 with TRBJ1-4; TRBD1 might be the D (6 bases). Trimming pared 3 bases from V and 7 bases from J, leaving 21 bases between. Germline loops: CDR1 MGHDK, CDR2 SYGVNS. CDR3 size: 17 residues. CDR3 bases: TGTGCCAGCAGTGACTCGGGACAAATAATTCTAGGTGAAAAACTGTTTTTT. Residues: CASSDSGQIILGEKLFF. Combining the CDR3 with reference TRBV25-1 and TRBJ1-4 gives the whole variable domain EADIYQTPRYLVIGTGKKITLECSQTMGHDKMYWYQQDPGMELHLIHYSYGVNSTEKGDLSSESTVSRIRTEHFPLTLESARPSHTSQYLCASSDSGQIILGEKLFFGSGTQLSVL.